The rows below give T cell receptor beta chains drawn from one sample of a study of tumor-infiltrating lymphocytes in primary liver carcinoma. TCRdb re-called the multiplex PCR reads with MiXCR, one entry per CDR3 protein. The sample carries a few hundred thousand distinct CDR3 sequences, 45% to 70% recorded once. Sequences were obtained from peripheral blood. These receptors were collected from a young woman with primary liver carcinoma and hepatitis B virus infection. CDR3s include the opening cysteine and the closing phenylalanine or tryptophan. The D gene is left open where the match is weak. Only some rows state a clone size, as once, few, many or a class for expanded clones.

V gene	J gene	CDR3 length	D gene	clone size	CDR3 DNA	CDR3 protein
TRBV6-6	TRBJ2-3	12	-	few	TGTACCAGCAGTTATTGGACAGATACGCAGTATTTT	CTSSYWTDTQYF
TRBV11-2	TRBJ2-1	16	TRBD2	once	TGTGCAAGCAGCTCCCTGACTAGCGGGAGGGTGTATGAGCAGTTCTTC	CASSSLTSGRVYEQFF
TRBV4-2	TRBJ1-1	17	-	-	TGTGCCAGCAGCCAAGATCGCCCCCTAGAGGGAAAGATTGAAGCTTCCTTT	CASSQDRPLEGKIEASF
TRBV12-3/TRBV12-4	TRBJ1-2	14	-	-	TGTGCCAGCTCGTCCGGGTCCTACCTCTATGGCTACACCTTC	CASSSGSYLYGYTF
TRBV29-1	TRBJ1-2	16	TRBD1	many	TGCAGCGTTGAAGATCCAAGGACAGGGGCCATTTATGGCTACACCTTC	CSVEDPRTGAIYGYTF
TRBV12-3/TRBV12-4	TRBJ2-2	15	-	-	TGTGCCATCAGTTTATACAGGCGGAACACCGGGGAGCTGTTTTTT	CAISLYRRNTGELFF
TRBV6-1	TRBJ2-3	13	TRBD1	few	TGTGCCAGCGGGACAGGGCCATTAGATACGCAGTATTTT	CASGTGPLDTQYF
TRBV5-6	TRBJ2-1	15	TRBD1	once	TGTGCCAGCAACCTACTGGACAGGGGCAAAAATGAGCAGTTCTTC	CASNLLDRGKNEQFF
TRBV12-3/TRBV12-4	TRBJ2-7	13	-	-	TGTGCCAGCAGTTTTGGGAGGAGCTACGAGCAGTACTTC	CASSFGRSYEQYF
TRBV12-3/TRBV12-4	TRBJ2-1	15	TRBD2	many	TGTGCCAGCAGAGGGACTAGCGGGCCCTACAATGAGCAGTTCTTC	CASRGTSGPYNEQFF
TRBV6-5	TRBJ1-3	14	-	-	TGTGCCAGCAGTACGGGGGATACTGGAAACACCATATATTTT	CASSTGDTGNTIYF
TRBV12-3/TRBV12-4	TRBJ2-2	16	TRBD2	-	TGTGCCAGCACCACGCCGGGACTAGCGGACACCGGGGAGCTGTTTTTT	CASTTPGLADTGELFF
TRBV11-1	TRBJ1-3	13	-	once	TGTGCCAGCGGCTTCAACACTGGAAACACCATATATTTT	CASGFNTGNTIYF
TRBV29-1	TRBJ1-2	15	TRBD1	once	TGCAGTGTTGAAAGAACGATAGGGACAGATTATGGCTACACCTTC	CSVERTIGTDYGYTF
TRBV12-3/TRBV12-4	TRBJ1-5	14	-	many	TGTGCCAGCAGTCTGACAGGTTATCATCAGCCCCAGCATTTT	CASSLTGYHQPQHF
TRBV11-2	TRBJ2-7	15	TRBD1	many	TGTGCCAGCAGCGCAGCCGGACAGGCGGTCTACGAGCAGTACTTC	CASSAAGQAVYEQYF
TRBV5-4	TRBJ2-7	15	TRBD1	-	TGTGCCAGCAGCTTGGACGGGACAGAATACTACGAGCAGTACTTC	CASSLDGTEYYEQYF
TRBV12-5	TRBJ2-1	13	-	-	TGTGCTAGTGGTTTCTCAGGGGGGAGGGAGCAGTTCTTC	CASGFSGGREQFF
TRBV6-2/TRBV6-3	TRBJ2-7	15	-	many	TGTGCCAGCACCCCTACGAGACAGGTAGTGTGGGAGCAGTACTTC	CASTPTRQVVWEQYF
TRBV13	TRBJ1-2	14	-	-	TGTGCCAGCAGCTTATTAGTGGGTACCCATGGCTACACCTTC	CASSLLVGTHGYTF
TRBV5-5	TRBJ1-4	17	-	few	TGTGCCAGCAGCTTGCGTAGGACAGCTGCAACTAATGAAAAACTGTTTTTT	CASSLRRTAATNEKLFF
TRBV11-2	TRBJ2-3	17	-	-	TGTGCCAGCAGCTTAGGTCGGGCTGCGGAGCTCACAGATACGCAGTATTTT	CASSLGRAAELTDTQYF
TRBV28	TRBJ1-1	15	-	few	TGTGCCAGCAGTTTACCCGGGACTCAGAACACTGAAGCTTTCTTT	CASSLPGTQNTEAFF
TRBV11-3	TRBJ1-6	15	TRBD1	-	TGTGCCAGCAGCTTAGGCGGACAGGGTACTTCACCCCTCCACTTT	CASSLGGQGTSPLHF
TRBV29-1	TRBJ2-1	15	-	few	TGCAGCTCTGGTAACGGGGAGAGCTCCTACAATGAGCAGTTCTTC	CSSGNGESSYNEQFF
TRBV11-2	TRBJ1-1	13	-	-	TGTGCCAGCAGCTTAATCGACAATGCTGAAGCTTTATTT	CASSLIDNAEALF
TRBV6-5	TRBJ2-7	14	TRBD1	many	TGTGCCAGCAGTTACGGGACAGGGAGGTACGAGCAGTACTTC	CASSYGTGRYEQYF
TRBV30	TRBJ2-3	14	-	once	TGTGCCTGGAGTGTATACGGAACCACAGATACGCAGTATTTT	CAWSVYGTTDTQYF
TRBV7-9	TRBJ2-3	15	-	-	TGTGCCAGCAGCTCCTATAGGGGGACCACAGATACGCAGTATTTT	CASSSYRGTTDTQYF
TRBV4-2	TRBJ1-1	15	-	-	TGTGCCAGCAGCCAAGACTGGGACTTGAACACTGAAGCTTTCTTT	CASSQDWDLNTEAFF
TRBV6-5	TRBJ1-4	16	-	-	TGTGCCAGCAGTTACTCGGGTGGAATAAATTTAGAAAAACTGTTTTTT	CASSYSGGINLEKLFF
TRBV11-2	TRBJ2-7	14	-	-	TGTGCCAGCAGCTGTTTAGGCAGCTCCTACGAGCAGTACTTC	CASSCLGSSYEQYF